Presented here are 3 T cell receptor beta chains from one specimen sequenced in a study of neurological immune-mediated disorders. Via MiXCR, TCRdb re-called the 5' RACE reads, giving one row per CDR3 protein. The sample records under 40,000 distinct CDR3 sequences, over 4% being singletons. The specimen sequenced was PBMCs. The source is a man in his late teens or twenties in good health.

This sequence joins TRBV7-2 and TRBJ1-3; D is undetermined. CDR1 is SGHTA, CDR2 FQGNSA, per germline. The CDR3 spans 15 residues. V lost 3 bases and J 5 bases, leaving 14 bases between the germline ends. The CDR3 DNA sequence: TGTGCCAGCAGCTTGACTGTCGATTCTAGAAACACCATATATTTT. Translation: CASSLTVDSRNTIYF.

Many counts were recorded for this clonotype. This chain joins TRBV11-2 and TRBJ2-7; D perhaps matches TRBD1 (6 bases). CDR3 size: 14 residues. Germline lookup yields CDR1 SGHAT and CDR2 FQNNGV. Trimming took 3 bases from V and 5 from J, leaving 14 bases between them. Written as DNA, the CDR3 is TGTGCCAGCAGCTTCTACAGGGAGAGTAACGAGCAGTACTTC. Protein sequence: CASSFYRESNEQYF.

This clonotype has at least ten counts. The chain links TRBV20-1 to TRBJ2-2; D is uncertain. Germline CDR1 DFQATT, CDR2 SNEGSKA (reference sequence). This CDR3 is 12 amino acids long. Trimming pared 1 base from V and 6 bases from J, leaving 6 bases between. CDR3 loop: CSARGFAGELFF. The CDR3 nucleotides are TGCAGTGCTAGAGGGTTCGCCGGGGAGCTGTTTTTT.